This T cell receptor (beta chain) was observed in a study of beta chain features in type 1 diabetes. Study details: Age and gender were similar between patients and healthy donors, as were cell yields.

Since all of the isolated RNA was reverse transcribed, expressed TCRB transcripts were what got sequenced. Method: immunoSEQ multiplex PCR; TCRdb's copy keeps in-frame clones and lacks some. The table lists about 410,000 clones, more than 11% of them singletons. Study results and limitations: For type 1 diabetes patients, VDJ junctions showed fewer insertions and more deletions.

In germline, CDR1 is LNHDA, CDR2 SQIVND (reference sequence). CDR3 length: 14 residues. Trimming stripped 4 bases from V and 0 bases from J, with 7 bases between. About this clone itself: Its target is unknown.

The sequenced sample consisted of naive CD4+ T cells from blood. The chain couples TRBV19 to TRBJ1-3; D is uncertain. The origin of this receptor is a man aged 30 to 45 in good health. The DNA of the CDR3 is TGTGCCAGTAGTAAGTCCTTCTCTGGAAACACCATATATTTT. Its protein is CASSKSFSGNTIYF.